This TCR beta chain was recovered during a study of cytomegalovirus exposure and HLA in healthy donors. V lost 3 bases to trimming and J lost 2 bases, with 14 bases between them. The CDR3 consists of 15 residues. CDR1 and CDR2 (germline): GTSNPN, SVGIG (reference sequence). The PCR was carried out with 60 Vbeta primers and 13 Jbeta primers. Clones were read by immunoSEQ multiplex PCR, and TCRdb kept only the in-frame ones, dropping some. The sample contains 150,000 to 200,000 clones, around 83% of which appear only once. The clonotype comes from a man aged 45 to 65 in good health and CMV-seropositive. Sequencing used PBMCs. J is TRBJ2-1 and V is TRBV30; tentatively, D is TRBD1 (6 bases). CDR3 nucleotides: TGTGCCTGGAGGATACAGGGCTACCCCTACAATGAGCAGTTCTTC. This gives the protein CAWRIQGYPYNEQFF.